The 8 T cell receptor beta chains listed next were all sequenced from one sample in a study of Ad26.COV2.S vaccination and SARS-CoV-2 variants. Described treatment: around 19 received Ad26.COV2.S at low or high dose, single or two shots; roughly 5 received placebo; per-sample allocation not given. The study sampled participants on day 63 after the first vaccine or placebo injection. Repertoires were generated with immunoSEQ multiplex PCR, while TCRdb's copy carries only in-frame clones and drops some. The repertoire includes about 420,000 clones, around nine tenths of them detected once, and less than 4.5% sits in the top ten. The source material was peripheral blood, sampled in a trial of Ad26.COV2.S vaccine versus placebo. All receptors derive from a person aged 18 to 59 who received the Ad26.COV2.S COVID-19 vaccine or a placebo.

This chain links TRBV3-1 (or the pseudogene TRBV3-2) with TRBJ2-1; no firm D call. The CDR3 is 14 residues long. V lost 0 bases and J lost 9, with 12 bases in between. Germline CDR1 is LGHDT and CDR2 is YNNKEL (reference sequence). CDR3 DNA: TGTGCCAGCAGCCAAGAGAATGGGATGAGTGAGCAGTTCTTC. Its translation: CASSQENGMSEQFF.

Worth noting for this clone: The sample carries other DNA sequences with the same CDR3. This chain links TRBV9 with TRBJ2-7; perhaps TRBD2 as D (6 bases). The V end lost 0 bases, the J end lost 5 bases, and 9 bases lay between the germline ends. The CDR3 spans 13 residues. The germline CDR1 and CDR2 sequences are SGDLS and YYNGEE. The CDR3 sequence: CASSVGGEDEQYF. DNA of the CDR3: TGTGCCAGCAGCGTAGGGGGGGAGGACGAGCAGTACTTC. The full variable domain, completed using reference TRBV9 and TRBJ2-7, is DSGVTQTPKHLITATGQRVTLRCSPRSGDLSVYWYQQSLDQGLQFLIQYYNGEERAKGNILERFSAQQFPDLHSELNLSSLELGDSALYFCASSVGGEDEQYFGPGTRLTVT.

The gene calls are TRBV7-2 and TRBJ1-3; TRBD1 might be the D (6 bases). The V gene lost 0 bases and the J gene lost 0 bases, with 9 bases spanning the gap. CDR3 length: 16 residues. CDR1 is SGHTA, CDR2 FQGNSA, per germline. CDR3 DNA: TGTGCCAGCAGCTTAGCGGGGGGCTTCTCTGGAAACACCATATATTTT. It encodes CASSLAGGFSGNTIYF.

The chain employs TRBV6-6 and TRBJ2-7; TRBD1 aligns across 7 bases. Germline-derived CDR1 and CDR2 are MNHNY and SVGAGI (reference sequence). The V gene end was trimmed by 8 bases and the J gene end by 4 bases; junction bases not matched to a gene: 8. This CDR3 is 13 amino acids long. This CDR3 is CASLSGTEYEQYF. The CDR3 DNA reads as TGTGCCAGCCTATCCGGGACAGAGTACGAGCAGTACTTC.

The CDR3 region is CASSDEDLNTEAFF. The CDR3 coding sequence is TGTGCCAGCAGTGACGAGGATCTGAACACTGAAGCTTTCTTT. The chain is built from TRBV6-4 and TRBJ1-1; unclear D gene. Per germline, CDR1 MRHNA and CDR2 SNTAGT. The CDR3 has 14 residues. Trimming shortened V by 2 bases and J by 0 bases, and 7 bases separated the two germline ends.

The genes are TRBV11-3 and TRBJ2-2; D tentatively fits TRBD1 or TRBD2 (6 bases each). From germline, CDR1 is SGHNT and CDR2 YENEEA. CDR3 length: 17 amino acids. The V end was cut by 0 bases, the J end by 4 bases, with 15 bases between. The DNA for the CDR3 is TGTGCCAGCAGCTTAGATTTCCCGGGGGCGGGCACCGGGGAGCTGTTTTTT. This gives the protein CASSLDFPGAGTGELFF.

This rearrangement joins TRBV6-2 or TRBV6-3 to TRBJ2-2; D is undetermined. Germline V gene sequence: CDR1 MNHEY, CDR2 SVGEGT. The ends were cut back, 2 bases at V and 4 bases at J, with 8 bases in the middle. The CDR3 runs to 14 residues. The CDR3 protein is CASSYPGLTGELFF. The CDR3 bases are TGTGCCAGCAGTTACCCGGGTCTCACCGGGGAGCTGTTTTTT.

The genes are TRBV12-3 or TRBV12-4 and TRBJ1-2; D ambiguous. Between the trimmed V and J ends, which lost 2 bases and 2 bases, there was a span of 6 bases. This CDR3 contains 13 residues. In DNA, the CDR3 is TGTGCCAGCAGTTTACGAGGAAACTATGGCTACACCTTC. Its translation is CASSLRGNYGYTF.